Given below is one T cell receptor (beta chain) in context. Its antigen is currently unknown. This sample is drawn from a study of CD8 T cells in ankylosing spondylitis. Study conclusions and caveats: Disease-linked clones bore a CD8+ phenotype, appearing relatively rarely in peripheral blood. Some of these motif variants have turned up before, in reports on reactive arthritis synovial fluid and blood. Ankylosing spondylitis blood appeared to carry a characteristic TCR beta motif of seven to nine highly homologous variants. Clones linked to disease were reported to show significant enrichment in matched ankylosing spondylitis synovial fluid.

Scientists made TCR beta libraries using quantitative 5'-RACE with molecular barcodes. In TCRdb, the 5' RACE reads were re-called with MiXCR into one record per CDR3 protein. Altogether 700,000 or so distinct CDR3 sequences are present, under 20% being singletons, with the ten largest covering under 20%. The CDR3 consists of 16 residues. Germline V lookup: CDR1 LGHNA, CDR2 YNFKEQ. Trimming removed 2 bases at V and 1 base at J, with 11 bases between. The material sequenced was blood, either unsorted or a sorted T cell fraction (not recorded which). This sequence joins TRBV4-2 and TRBJ2-2; D remains unclear. This TCR was sampled from a male donor with ankylosing spondylitis. CDR3 in DNA: TGTGCCAGCAGCCAAACTGACGATAGGAACACCGGGGAGCTGTTTTTT. The encoded protein is CASSQTDDRNTGELFF.